This T cell receptor (beta chain) comes out of a study of T cell responses to AZD1222 COVID-19 vaccine (dated by TCRdb to the early 2020s). At the level of the whole study: AZD1222 recipients with second doses at about 4 weeks or about 12 weeks were pooled, because spike-specific TCR depth and breadth did not differ between schedules. TCR sequencing covered fewer than 250 trial participants: 207 given two doses of AZD1222 and around 26 given two doses of MenACWY control vaccine. Trial participants were enrolled by age into 18-55, 56-69 and 70-plus year subgroups, with roughly 160, 29 and 62 TCR-sequenced participants respectively.

Comment on this clone: This clone's antigen is unknown. No per-base quality is available; no much larger clone lies one base away.

The time point label corresponds to: baseline before first vaccination. Vaccinee samples were obtained from the UK trials COV001 and COV002, which included a single-blind randomized controlled phase 2/3 trial of AZD1222 (ChAdOx1 nCoV-19) in healthy adults. Trial participant PBMC samples were collected at day 0 and day 28 after the second dose for TCRbeta chain sequencing. The CDR3 regions of human TCRbeta chains were analyzed by immunosequencing. On the authors' methods: TCRs in the repertoires were matched against a reference library of SARS-CoV-2-specific TCRs that had been generated with the MIRA antigen-specificity platform. Breadth meant the fraction of unique TCRs that were SARS-CoV-2-associated, whereas depth meant the fraction of total T cells that were SARS-CoV-2-associated. Each spike-specific TCR was assigned to its reactive spike region and to a CD4 or CD8 class using the MIRA data. Log10-transformed breadth and depth values were compared by one-way ANOVA with Sidak's multiple comparisons tests. TCRdb limited this immuneACCESS table to in-frame rearrangements with V and J called. A share of clones is missing; checked studies link under half to unresolved V genes, and the rest is unexplained. V and J calls and clone size are copied from that table; D and trimming were computed from the DNA. Across this sample there are about 120,000 clones, with 90% to 95% seen only once. 2.8% of the sample rests with the top ten.

CDR3 length: 14 amino acids, cysteine to phenylalanine. The sequence is cut down to CDR3 DNA, 42 bases in frame from base 1. Relative to germline, V is 5 bases shorter and J is 1 base shorter, with 10 bases between their ends. Via the germline V gene, CDR1 is MNHEY and CDR2 SVGAGI. Overall study outcomes, separate from this receptor: Because no samples from the day 14 peak response were available, repertoires could be characterized only after the peak T cell response. Nearly half of unique spike-specific TCRs reportedly recognized epitopes outside regions mutated in the B.1.351 and B.1.1.7 variants. Vaccine-associated CD4 TCRs spanned the whole spike protein, with dominant responses in regions 160-218 and 743-854. The 56-69-year group was small, and its depth increase did not reach significance, likely because of low power. Only six AZD1222 recipients were SARS-CoV-2 seropositive at baseline, limiting conclusions about previously exposed vaccinees. After two AZD1222 doses, spike-specific TCR breadth and depth were significantly higher than at day 0 and than in MenACWY recipients. Participants were mostly white British and included more females than males, and it was suggested by the authors that clonal diversity may have been underestimated.

The chain joins TRBV6-5 to TRBJ2-3; the D gene is perhaps TRBD2, on 5 matching bases. Sequenced material: peripheral blood, taken on day 0 of AZD1222 vaccination. This clonotype was obtained from an adult in good health. The CDR3 loop reads CASSLASRTDTQYF. The DNA reads TGTGCCAGCAGTCTAGCCTCTCGCACAGATACGCAGTATTTT.